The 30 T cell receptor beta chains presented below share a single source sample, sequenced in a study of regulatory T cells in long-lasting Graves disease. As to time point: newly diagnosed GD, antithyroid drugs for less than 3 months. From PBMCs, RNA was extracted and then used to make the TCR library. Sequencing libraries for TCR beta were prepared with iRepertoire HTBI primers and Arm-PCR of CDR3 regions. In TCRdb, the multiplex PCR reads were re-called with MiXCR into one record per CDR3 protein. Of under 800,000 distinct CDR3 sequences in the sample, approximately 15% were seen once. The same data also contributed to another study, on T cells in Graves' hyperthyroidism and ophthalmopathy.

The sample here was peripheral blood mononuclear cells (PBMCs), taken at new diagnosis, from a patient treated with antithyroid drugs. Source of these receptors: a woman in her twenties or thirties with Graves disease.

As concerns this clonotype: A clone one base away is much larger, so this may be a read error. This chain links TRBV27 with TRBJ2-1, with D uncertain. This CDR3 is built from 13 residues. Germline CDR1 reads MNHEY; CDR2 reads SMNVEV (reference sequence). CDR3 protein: CASSVSSYNERFF. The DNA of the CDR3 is TGTGCCAGCAGTGTAAGCTCCTACAATGAGCGGTTCTTC.

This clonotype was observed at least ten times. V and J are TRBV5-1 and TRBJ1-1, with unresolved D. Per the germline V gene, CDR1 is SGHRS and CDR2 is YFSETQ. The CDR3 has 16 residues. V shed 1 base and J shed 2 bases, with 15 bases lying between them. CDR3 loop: CASSLRGTPLNTEAFF. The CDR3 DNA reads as TGCGCCAGCAGCTTGAGAGGAACCCCGTTAAACACTGAAGCTTTCTTT.

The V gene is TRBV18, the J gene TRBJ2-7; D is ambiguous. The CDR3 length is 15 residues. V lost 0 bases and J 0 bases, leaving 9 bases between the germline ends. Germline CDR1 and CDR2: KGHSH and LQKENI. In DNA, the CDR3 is TGTGCCAGCTCACCACCCGTCGCCGACTCCTACGAGCAGTACTTC. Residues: CASSPPVADSYEQYF.

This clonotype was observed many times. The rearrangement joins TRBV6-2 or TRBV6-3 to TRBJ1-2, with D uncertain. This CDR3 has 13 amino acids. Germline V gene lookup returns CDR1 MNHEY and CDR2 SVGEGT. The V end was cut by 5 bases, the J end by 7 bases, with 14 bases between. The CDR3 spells CASSERRIGGYTF. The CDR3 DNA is TGTGCCAGCAGTGAACGGAGGATTGGTGGCTACACCTTC.

DNA of the CDR3: TGTGCCACCAGCGGAACACAGGGATGGGAGACCCAGTACTTC. It specifies CATSGTQGWETQYF. The genes are TRBV15 and TRBJ2-5, with D tentatively TRBD1 (6 bases). Trimming left V 5 bases short and J 5 bases short, with 15 bases between. The CDR3 spans 14 residues. Germline V gives CDR1 LNHNV, CDR2 YYDKDF (reference sequence).

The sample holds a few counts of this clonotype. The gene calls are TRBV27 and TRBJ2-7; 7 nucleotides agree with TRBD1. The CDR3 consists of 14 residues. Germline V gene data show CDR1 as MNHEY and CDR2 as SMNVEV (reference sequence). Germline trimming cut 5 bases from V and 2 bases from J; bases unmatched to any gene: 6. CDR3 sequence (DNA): TGTGCCAGCAGTCTAGGACAGGCAACCTACGAGCAGTACTTC. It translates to CASSLGQATYEQYF.

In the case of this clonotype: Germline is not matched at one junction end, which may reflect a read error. The CDR3 DNA is TGTGCCAACAGTTTCGACAGGGGGCTTCCCGGGGAGCTGTTTTTT. This translates into CANSFDRGLPGELFF. This chain uses TRBV28 with TRBJ2-2, with 10 positions matching TRBD1. The germline V gene has CDR1 MDHEN and CDR2 SYDVKM. The CDR3 spans 15 residues.

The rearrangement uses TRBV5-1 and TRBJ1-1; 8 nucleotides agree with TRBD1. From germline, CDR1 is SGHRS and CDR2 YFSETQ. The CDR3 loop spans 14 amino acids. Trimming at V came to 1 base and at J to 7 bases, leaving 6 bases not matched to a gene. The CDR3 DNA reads TGCGCCAGCAGCTTGAGACAGGGGATCGGTGAAGCTTTCTTT. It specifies CASSLRQGIGEAFF.

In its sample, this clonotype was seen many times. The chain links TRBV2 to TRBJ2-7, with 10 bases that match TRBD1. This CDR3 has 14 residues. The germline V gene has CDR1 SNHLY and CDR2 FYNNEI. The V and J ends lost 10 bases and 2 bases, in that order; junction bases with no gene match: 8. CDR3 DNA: TGTGCCATCCACCGGGACAGGGGTCCCTACGAGCAGTACTTC. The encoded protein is CAIHRDRGPYEQYF.

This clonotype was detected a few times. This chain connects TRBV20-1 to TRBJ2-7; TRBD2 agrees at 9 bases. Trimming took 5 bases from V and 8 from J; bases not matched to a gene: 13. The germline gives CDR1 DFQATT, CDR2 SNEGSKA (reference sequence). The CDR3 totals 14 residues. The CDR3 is CSAASGANLIQQYF. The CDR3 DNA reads TGCAGTGCTGCTAGCGGGGCGAACCTTATTCAGCAGTACTTC.

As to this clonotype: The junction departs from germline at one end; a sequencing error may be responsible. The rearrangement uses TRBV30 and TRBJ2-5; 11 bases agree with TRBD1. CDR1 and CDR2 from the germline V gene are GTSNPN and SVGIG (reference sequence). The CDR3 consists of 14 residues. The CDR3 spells CTWGKDRGPETQYF. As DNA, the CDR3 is TGTACCTGGGGCAAGGACAGGGGGCCAGAGACCCAGTACTTC.

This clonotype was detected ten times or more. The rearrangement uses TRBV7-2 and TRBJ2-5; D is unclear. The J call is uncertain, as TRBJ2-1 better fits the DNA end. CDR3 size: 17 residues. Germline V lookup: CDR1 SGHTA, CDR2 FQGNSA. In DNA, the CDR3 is TGTGCCAGCAGCTATAGGCGAGTACGCGGCTACCACAATGAGCAGTTCTTC. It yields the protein CASSYRRVRGYHNEQFF.

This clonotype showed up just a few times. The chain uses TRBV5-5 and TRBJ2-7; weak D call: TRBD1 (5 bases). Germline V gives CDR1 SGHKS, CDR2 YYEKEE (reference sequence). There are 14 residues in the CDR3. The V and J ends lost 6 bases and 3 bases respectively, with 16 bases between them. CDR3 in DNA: TGTGCCAGCACCGACGACAGTGGAAGCTACGAGCAGTACTTC. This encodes CASTDDSGSYEQYF. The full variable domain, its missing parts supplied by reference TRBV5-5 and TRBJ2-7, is DAGVTQSPTHLIKTRGQQVTLRCSPISGHKSVSWYQQVLGQGPQFIFQYYEKEERGRGNFPDRFSARQFPNYSSELNVNALLLGDSALYLCASTDDSGSYEQYFGPGTRLTVT.

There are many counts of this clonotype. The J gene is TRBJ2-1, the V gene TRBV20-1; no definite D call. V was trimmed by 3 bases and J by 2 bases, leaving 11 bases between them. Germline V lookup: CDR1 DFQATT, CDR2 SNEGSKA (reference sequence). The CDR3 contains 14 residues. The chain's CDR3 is CSASSRAAYNEQFF. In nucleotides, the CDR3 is TGCAGTGCTAGTAGCCGGGCCGCCTACAATGAGCAGTTCTTC.

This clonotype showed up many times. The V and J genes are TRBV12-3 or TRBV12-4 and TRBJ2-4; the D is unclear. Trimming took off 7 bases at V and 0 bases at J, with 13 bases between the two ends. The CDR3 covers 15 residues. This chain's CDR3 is CASKTSQIAKNIQYF. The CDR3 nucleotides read TGTGCCAGCAAAACATCCCAGATAGCCAAAAACATTCAGTACTTC.

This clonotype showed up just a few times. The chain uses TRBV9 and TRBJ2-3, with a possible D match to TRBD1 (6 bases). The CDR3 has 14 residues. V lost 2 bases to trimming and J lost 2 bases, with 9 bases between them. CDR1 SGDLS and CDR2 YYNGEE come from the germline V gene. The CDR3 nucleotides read TGTGCCAGCAGCGTGGGACACCTCACAGATACGCAGTATTTT. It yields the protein CASSVGHLTDTQYF.

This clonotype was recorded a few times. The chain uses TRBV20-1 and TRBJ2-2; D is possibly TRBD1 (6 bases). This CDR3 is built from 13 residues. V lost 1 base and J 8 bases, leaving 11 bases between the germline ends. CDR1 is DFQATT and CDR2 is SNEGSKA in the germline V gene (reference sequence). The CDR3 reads CSARVPGAGELFF. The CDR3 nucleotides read TGCAGTGCTAGAGTCCCAGGGGCTGGGGAGCTGTTTTTT.

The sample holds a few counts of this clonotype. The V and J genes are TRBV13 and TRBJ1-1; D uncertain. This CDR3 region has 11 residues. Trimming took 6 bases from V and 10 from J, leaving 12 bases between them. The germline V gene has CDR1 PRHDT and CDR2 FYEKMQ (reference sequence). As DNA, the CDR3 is TGTGCCAGCAGTACAATAGGAGTAGCTTTCTTT. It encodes CASSTIGVAFF.

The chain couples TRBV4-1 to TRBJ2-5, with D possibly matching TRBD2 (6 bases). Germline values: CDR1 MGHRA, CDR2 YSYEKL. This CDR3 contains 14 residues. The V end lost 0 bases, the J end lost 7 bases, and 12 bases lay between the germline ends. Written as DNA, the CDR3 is TGCGCCAGCAGCCAAGAACCAGCCGGGGGGACCCAGTACTTC. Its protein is CASSQEPAGGTQYF.

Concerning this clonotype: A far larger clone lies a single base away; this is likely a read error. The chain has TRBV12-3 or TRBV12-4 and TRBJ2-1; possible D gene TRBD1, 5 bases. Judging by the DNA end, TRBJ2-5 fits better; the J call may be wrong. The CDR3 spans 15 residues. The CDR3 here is CASSPRQSCQETQYF. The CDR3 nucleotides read TGTGCCAGCAGCCCCAGACAGAGCTGCCAAGAGACCCAGTACTTC.

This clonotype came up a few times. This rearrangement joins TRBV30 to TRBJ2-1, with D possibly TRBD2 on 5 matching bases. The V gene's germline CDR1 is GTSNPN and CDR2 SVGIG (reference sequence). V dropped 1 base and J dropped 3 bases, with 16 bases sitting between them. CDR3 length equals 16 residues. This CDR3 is CAWSGGVLAIYNEQFF. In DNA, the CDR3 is TGTGCCTGGAGTGGGGGTGTGCTAGCTATCTACAATGAGCAGTTCTTC. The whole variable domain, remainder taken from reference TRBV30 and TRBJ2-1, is SQTIHQWPATLVQPVGSPLSLECTVEGTSNPNLYWYRQAAGRGLQLLFYSVGIGQISSEVPQNLSASRPQDRQFILSSKKLLLSDSGFYLCAWSGGVLAIYNEQFFGPGTRLTVL.

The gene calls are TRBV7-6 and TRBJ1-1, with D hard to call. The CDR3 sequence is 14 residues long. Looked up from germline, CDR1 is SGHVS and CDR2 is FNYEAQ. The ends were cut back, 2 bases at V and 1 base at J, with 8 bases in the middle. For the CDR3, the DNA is TGTGCCAGCAGCTTACAGACACAGAACACTGAAGCTTTCTTT. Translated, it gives CASSLQTQNTEAFF.

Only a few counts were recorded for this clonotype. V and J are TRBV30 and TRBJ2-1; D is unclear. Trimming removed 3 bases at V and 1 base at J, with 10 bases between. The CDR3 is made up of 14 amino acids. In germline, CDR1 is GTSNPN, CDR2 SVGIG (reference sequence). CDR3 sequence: CAWSGRTSYNEQFF. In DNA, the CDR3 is TGTGCCTGGAGCGGGCGAACTTCCTACAATGAGCAGTTCTTC. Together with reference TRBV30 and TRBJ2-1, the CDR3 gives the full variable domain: SQTIHQWPATLVQPVGSPLSLECTVEGTSNPNLYWYRQAAGRGLQLLFYSVGIGQISSEVPQNLSASRPQDRQFILSSKKLLLSDSGFYLCAWSGRTSYNEQFFGPGTRLTVL.

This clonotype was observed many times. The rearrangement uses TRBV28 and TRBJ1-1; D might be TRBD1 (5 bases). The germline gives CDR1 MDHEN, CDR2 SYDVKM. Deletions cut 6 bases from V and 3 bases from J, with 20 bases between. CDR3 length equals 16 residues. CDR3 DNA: TGTGCCAGCAGCGCCCCATTGGGGGGTGGTGACACTGAAGCTTTCTTT. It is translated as CASSAPLGGGDTEAFF.

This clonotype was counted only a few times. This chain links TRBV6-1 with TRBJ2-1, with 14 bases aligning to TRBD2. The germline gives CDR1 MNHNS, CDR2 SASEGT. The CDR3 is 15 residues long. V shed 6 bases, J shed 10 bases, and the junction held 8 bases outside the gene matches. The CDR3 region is CASSPTSGRAVEQFF. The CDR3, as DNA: TGTGCCAGCAGCCCGACTAGCGGGAGGGCCGTGGAGCAGTTCTTC.

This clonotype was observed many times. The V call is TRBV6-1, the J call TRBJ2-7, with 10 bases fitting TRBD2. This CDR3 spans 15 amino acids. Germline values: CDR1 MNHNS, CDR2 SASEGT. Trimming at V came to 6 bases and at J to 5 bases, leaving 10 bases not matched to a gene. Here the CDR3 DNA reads TGTGCCAGCAGGGGAGAGCGGGAGGGCCTGCACGAGCAGTACTTC. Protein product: CASRGEREGLHEQYF.

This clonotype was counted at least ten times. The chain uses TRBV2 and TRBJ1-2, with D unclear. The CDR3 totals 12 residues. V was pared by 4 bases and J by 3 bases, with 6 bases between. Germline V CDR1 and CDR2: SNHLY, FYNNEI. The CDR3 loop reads CASSGEDYGYTF. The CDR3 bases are TGTGCCAGCAGTGGAGAGGACTATGGCTACACCTTC. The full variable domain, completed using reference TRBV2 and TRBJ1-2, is EPEVTQTPSHQVTQMGQEVILRCVPISNHLYFYWYRQILGQKVEFLVSFYNNEISEKSEIFDDQFSVERPDGSNFTLKIRSTKLEDSAMYFCASSGEDYGYTFGSGTRLTVV.

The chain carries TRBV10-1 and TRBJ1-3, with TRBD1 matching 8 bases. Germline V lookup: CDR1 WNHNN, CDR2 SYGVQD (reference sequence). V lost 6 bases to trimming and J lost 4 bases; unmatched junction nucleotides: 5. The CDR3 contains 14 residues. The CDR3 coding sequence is TGCGCCAGCAGGCAGGGGGCTTGGGGAAACACCATATATTTT. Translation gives CASRQGAWGNTIYF.

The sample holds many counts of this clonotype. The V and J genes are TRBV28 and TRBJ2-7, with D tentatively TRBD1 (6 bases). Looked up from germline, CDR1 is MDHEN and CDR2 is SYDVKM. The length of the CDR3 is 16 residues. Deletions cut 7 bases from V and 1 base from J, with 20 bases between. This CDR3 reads CASTAGGVDSSYEQYF. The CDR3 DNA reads TGTGCCAGCACCGCCGGTGGGGTGGACAGTTCCTACGAGCAGTACTTC.

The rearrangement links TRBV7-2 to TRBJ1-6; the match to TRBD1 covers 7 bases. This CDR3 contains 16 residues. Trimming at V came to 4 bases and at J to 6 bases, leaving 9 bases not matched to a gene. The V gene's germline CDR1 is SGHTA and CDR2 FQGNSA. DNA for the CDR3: TGTGCCAGCAGCTATGCGGGCCAGGGGGTTAATTCACCCCTCCACTTT. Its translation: CASSYAGQGVNSPLHF.